A selection of T cell receptor beta chains follows, all from one sample in a study of blood T cells in healthy people across ages. TCRdb re-called the 5' RACE reads through MiXCR, storing one row per CDR3 protein. The sample includes 800,000 to 1,300,000 distinct CDR3 sequences, roughly 24% seen only once; the top ten take approximately 0.75%. These data also featured in a second study, about T cells of mothers and their children.

Sequencing used blood. These receptors originate from a girl aged 2 to 10 in good health. CDR3s include the opening cysteine and the closing phenylalanine or tryptophan. D genes are given only for firm matches. Size values are once, few and many counts, or a class for expanded clones, and some rows have none.

j_call d_call v_call clone_size cdr3_aa cdr3_nt
TRBJ2-7 TRBD1 TRBV12-3/TRBV12-4 few CASSGDRDEQYF TGTGCCAGCAGTGGAGACAGGGACGAGCAGTACTTC
TRBJ2-3 . TRBV14 . CASRFGGATDTQYF TGTGCCAGCAGGTTTGGAGGGGCCACAGATACGCAGTATTTT
TRBJ2-1 TRBD1 TRBV28 few CASSFVTGGSFYNEQFF TGTGCCAGCAGTTTTGTGACAGGGGGCTCCTTCTACAATGAGCAGTTCTTC
TRBJ2-7 . TRBV29-1 . CSVKLEEKQYF TGCAGCGTTAAGCTGGAAGAAAAGCAGTACTTC
TRBJ2-5 . TRBV27 few CAGSLSGETQYF TGTGCCGGCAGTTTATCCGGGGAGACCCAGTACTTC
TRBJ2-3 . TRBV7-2 once CASSLPVHTDTQYF TGTGCCAGCAGCTTACCGGTCCACACAGATACGCAGTATTTT
TRBJ2-1 . TRBV4-2 . CASSQDTLEYNEQFF TGTGCCAGCAGCCAAGACACACTAGAATACAATGAGCAGTTCTTC
TRBJ2-2 . TRBV5-1 . CASSLGVGIGELFF TGCGCCAGCAGCTTGGGGGTCGGGATCGGGGAGCTGTTTTTT
TRBJ2-7 . TRBV10-3 few CAISEPTAKGFSSYEQYF TGTGCCATCAGCGAACCGACAGCGAAGGGGTTTAGCTCCTACGAGCAGTACTTC
TRBJ1-2 . TRBV7-9 . CASSSGVRGFGYTF TGTGCCAGCAGCTCGGGTGTGAGGGGATTCGGCTACACCTTC
TRBJ1-1 . TRBV7-2 . CASSFYPGGEAFF TGTGCCAGCAGCTTTTATCCCGGTGGTGAAGCTTTCTTT
TRBJ2-3 . TRBV11-2 . CASSLPTARTDTQYF TGTGCCAGCAGCCTCCCGACAGCCCGCACAGATACGCAGTATTTT
TRBJ2-3 TRBD2 TRBV15 . CATSRDIGGSSFGTQYF TGTGCCACCAGCAGAGATATCGGCGGGAGCAGTTTCGGTACGCAGTATTTT
TRBJ2-5 . TRBV29-1 few CSVDITIETQYF TGCAGCGTTGATATAACTATTGAGACCCAGTACTTC
TRBJ1-2 . TRBV6-5 . CASSYSSGDGYTF TGTGCCAGCAGTTACTCGTCAGGGGACGGCTACACCTTC
TRBJ2-1 . TRBV2 . CASRGIEQFF TGTGCCAGCAGAGGAATAGAGCAGTTCTTC
TRBJ2-4 . TRBV9 . CASSVDLAKNIRYF TGTGCCAGCAGCGTAGACCTAGCCAAAAACATTCGGTACTTC